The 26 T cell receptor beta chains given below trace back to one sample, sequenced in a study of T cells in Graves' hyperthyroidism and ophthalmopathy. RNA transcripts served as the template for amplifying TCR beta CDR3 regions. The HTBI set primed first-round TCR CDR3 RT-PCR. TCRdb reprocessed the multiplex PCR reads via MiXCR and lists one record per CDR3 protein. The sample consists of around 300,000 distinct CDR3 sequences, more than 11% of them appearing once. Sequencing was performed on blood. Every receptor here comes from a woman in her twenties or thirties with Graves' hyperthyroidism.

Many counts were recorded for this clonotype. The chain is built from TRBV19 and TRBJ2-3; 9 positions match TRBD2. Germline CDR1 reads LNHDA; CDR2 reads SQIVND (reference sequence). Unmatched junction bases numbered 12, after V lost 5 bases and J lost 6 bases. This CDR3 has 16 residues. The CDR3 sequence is CASSLAGGRVRDTQYF. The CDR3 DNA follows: TGTGCCAGTAGTCTCGCTGGCGGGAGGGTTCGGGATACGCAGTATTTT.

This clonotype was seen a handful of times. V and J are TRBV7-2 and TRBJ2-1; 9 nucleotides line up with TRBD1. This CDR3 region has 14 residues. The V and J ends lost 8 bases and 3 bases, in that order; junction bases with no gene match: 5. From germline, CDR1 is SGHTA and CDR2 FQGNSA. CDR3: CASGTGGNYNEQFF. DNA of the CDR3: TGTGCCAGCGGAACAGGGGGCAACTACAATGAGCAGTTCTTC.

The CDR3 sequence is CAWSPRTDTEAFF. The CDR3 region has the DNA TGTGCCTGGAGTCCTCGGACGGACACTGAAGCTTTCTTT. The V call is TRBV30, the J call TRBJ1-1, with no clear D. CDR3 size: 13 residues. Trimming left V 2 bases short and J 3 bases short, with 10 bases between. Per germline, CDR1 GTSNPN and CDR2 SVGIG (reference sequence).

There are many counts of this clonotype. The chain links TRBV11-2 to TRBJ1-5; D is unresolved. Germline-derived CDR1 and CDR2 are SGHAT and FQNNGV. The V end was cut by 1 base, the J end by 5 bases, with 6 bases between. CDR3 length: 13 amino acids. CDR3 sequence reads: CASSLGGHQPQHF. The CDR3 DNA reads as TGTGCCAGCAGCTTAGGCGGGCATCAGCCCCAGCATTTT.

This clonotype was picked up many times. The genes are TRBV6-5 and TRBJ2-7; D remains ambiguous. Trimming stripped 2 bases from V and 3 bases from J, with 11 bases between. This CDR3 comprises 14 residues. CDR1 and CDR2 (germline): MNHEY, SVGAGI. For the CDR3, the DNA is TGTGCCAGCAGTTACCGGCCAATCGGCTACGAGCAGTACTTC. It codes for CASSYRPIGYEQYF.

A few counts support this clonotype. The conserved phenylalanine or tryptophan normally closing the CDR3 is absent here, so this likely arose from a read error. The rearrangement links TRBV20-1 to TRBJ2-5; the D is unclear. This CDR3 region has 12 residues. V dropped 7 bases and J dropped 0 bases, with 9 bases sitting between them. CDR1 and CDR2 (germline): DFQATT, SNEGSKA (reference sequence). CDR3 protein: CSGASNQETQYL. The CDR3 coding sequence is TGCAGTGGGGCTAGTAACCAAGAGACCCAGTACCTC.

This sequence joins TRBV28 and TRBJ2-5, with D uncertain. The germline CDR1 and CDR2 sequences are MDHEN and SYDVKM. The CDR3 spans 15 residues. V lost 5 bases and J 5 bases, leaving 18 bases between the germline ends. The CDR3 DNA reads TGTGCCAGCAGTCTTCCCCTCCGGGCCGGGGAGACCCAGTACTTC. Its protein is CASSLPLRAGETQYF.

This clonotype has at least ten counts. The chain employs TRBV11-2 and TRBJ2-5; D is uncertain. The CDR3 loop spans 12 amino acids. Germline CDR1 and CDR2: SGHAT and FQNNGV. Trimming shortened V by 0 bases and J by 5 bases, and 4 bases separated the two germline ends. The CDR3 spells CASSLESETQYF. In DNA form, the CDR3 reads TGTGCCAGCAGCTTAGAATCGGAGACCCAGTACTTC. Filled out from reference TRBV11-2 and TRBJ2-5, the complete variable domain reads EAGVAQSPRYKIIEKRQSVAFWCNPISGHATLYWYQQILGQGPKLLIQFQNNGVVDDSQLPKDRFSAERLKGVDSTLKIQPAKLEDSAVYLCASSLESETQYFGPGTRLLVL.

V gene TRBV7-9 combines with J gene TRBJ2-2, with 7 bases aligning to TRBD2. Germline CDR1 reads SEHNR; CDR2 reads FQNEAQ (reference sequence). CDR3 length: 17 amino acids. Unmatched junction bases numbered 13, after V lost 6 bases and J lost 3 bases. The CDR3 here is CASRPRTSREHTGELFF. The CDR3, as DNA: TGTGCCAGCAGACCAAGGACCTCGCGGGAGCACACCGGGGAGCTGTTTTTT.

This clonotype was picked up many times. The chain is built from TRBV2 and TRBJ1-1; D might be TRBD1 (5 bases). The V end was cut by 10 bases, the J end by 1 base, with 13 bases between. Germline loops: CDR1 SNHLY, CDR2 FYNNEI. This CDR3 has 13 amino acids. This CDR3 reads CANQGHQNTEAFF. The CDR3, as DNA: TGTGCCAACCAAGGACATCAGAACACTGAAGCTTTCTTT.

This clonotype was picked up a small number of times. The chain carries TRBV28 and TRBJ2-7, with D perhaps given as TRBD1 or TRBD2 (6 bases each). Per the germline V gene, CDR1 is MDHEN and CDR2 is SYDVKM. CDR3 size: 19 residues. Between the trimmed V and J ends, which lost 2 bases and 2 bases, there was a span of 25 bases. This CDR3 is CASSLQGGRNKVLAYEQYF. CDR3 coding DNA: TGTGCCAGCAGTTTACAAGGGGGGAGGAATAAGGTCCTCGCCTACGAGCAGTACTTC.

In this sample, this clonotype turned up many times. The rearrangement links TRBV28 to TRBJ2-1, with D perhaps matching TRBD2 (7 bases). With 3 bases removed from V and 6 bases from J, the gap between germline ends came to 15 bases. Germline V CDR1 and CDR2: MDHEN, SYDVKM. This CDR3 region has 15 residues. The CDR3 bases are TGTGCCAGCAGTTTGGGGGGGGCCCGGTCCAATGAGCAGTTCTTC. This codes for CASSLGGARSNEQFF.

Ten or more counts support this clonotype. The chain's CDR3 is CASSRENTEAFF. Written as DNA, the CDR3 is TGTGCCAGCAGTAGAGAGAACACTGAAGCTTTCTTT. The V call is TRBV9, the J call TRBJ1-1, with D hard to call. CDR1 SGDLS and CDR2 YYNGEE come from the germline V gene. This CDR3 contains 12 residues. Trimming shortened V by 5 bases and J by 1 base, and 6 bases separated the two germline ends.

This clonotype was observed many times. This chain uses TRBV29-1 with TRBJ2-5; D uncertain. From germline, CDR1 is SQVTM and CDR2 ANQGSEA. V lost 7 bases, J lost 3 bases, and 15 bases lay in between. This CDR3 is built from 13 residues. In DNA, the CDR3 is TGCAGCGCTACCGGAAGGGTCGAAGAGACCCAGTACTTC. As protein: CSATGRVEETQYF.

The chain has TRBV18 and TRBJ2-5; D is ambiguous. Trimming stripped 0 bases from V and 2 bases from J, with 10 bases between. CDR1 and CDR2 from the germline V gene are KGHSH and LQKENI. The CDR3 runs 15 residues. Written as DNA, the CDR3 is TGTGCCAGCTCACCACCCTCTCGCGGACAAGAGACCCAGTACTTC. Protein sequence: CASSPPSRGQETQYF.

CDR3 sequence (DNA): TGCGCCAGCAGCCAAGACGGAAGAAATAACTATGGCTACACCTTC. This codes for CASSQDGRNNYGYTF. The gene calls are TRBV4-3 and TRBJ1-2; D uncertain. From germline, CDR1 is LGHNA and CDR2 YSLEER. The germline V and J ends were trimmed by 0 bases and 1 base, with 9 bases remaining between them. The CDR3 spans 15 residues.

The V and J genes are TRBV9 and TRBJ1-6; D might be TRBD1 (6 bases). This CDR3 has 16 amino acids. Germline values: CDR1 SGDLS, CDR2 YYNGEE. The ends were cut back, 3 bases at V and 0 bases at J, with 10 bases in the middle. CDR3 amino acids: CASSEVDSSYNSPLHF. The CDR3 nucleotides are TGTGCCAGCAGCGAAGTGGACAGCTCCTATAATTCACCCCTCCACTTT.

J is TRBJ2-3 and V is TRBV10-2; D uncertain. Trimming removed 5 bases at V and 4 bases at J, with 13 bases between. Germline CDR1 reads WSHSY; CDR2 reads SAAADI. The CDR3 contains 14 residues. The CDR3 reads CASSILSLPDTQYF. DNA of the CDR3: TGCGCCAGCAGTATTCTAAGTCTCCCAGATACGCAGTATTTT.

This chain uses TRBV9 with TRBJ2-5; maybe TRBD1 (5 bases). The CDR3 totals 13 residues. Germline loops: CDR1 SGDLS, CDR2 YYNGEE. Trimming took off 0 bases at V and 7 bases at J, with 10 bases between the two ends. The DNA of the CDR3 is TGTGCCAGCAGCGTAGAAAGGGGCGGGACCCAGTACTTC. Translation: CASSVERGGTQYF.

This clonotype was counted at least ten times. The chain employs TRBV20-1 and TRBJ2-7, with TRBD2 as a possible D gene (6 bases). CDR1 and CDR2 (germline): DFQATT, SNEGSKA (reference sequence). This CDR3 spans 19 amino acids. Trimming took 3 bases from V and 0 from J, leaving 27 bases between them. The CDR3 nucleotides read TGCAGTGCTAGTGGGTCGTGGGGGAGGTCGATATTCAACTCCTACGAGCAGTACTTC. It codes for CSASGSWGRSIFNSYEQYF.

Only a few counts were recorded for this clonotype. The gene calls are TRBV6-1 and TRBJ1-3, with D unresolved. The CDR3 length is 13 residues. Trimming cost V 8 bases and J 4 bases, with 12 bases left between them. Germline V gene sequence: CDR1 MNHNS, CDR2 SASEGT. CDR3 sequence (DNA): TGTGCCAGCGTGGCGGAAGGAGGAAACACCATATATTTT. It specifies CASVAEGGNTIYF.

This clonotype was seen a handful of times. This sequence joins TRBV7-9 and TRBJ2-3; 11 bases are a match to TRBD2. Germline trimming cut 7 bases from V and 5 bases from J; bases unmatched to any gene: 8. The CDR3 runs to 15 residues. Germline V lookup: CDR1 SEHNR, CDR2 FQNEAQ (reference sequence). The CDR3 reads CASINSGRALDTQYF. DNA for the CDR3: TGTGCCAGCATCAATAGCGGGAGGGCCTTAGATACGCAGTATTTT.

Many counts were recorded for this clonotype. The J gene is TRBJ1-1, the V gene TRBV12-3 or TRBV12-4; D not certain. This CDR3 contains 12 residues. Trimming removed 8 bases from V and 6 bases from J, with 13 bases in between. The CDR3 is CASGVGLAEAFF. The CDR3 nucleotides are TGTGCCAGCGGGGTAGGACTTGCTGAAGCTTTCTTT.

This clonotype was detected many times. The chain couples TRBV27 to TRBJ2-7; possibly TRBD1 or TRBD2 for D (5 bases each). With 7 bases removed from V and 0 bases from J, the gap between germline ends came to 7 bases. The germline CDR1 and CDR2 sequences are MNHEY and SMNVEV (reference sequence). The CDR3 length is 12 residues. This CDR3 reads CASTGASYEQYF. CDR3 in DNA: TGTGCCAGCACCGGGGCCTCCTACGAGCAGTACTTC.

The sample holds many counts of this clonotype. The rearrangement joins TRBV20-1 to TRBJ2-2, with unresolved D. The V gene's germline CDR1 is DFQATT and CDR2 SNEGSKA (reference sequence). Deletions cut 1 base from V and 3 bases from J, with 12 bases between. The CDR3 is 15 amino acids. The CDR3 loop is CSARGLVLHTGELFF. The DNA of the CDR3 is TGCAGTGCTAGAGGGCTAGTTTTACACACCGGGGAGCTGTTTTTT.

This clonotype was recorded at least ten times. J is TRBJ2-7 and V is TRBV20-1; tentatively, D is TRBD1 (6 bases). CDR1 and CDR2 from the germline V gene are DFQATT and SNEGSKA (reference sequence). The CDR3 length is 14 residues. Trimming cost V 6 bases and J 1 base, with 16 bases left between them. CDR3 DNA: TGCAGTGCACAGGGCTTACGAAAATCCTACGAGCAGTACTTC. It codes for CSAQGLRKSYEQYF.